What follows are 14 T cell receptor beta chains derived from one specimen sequenced in a study of T-cell reconstitution after alpha-beta-depleted transplantation in children. Preparation of the TCRbeta library used unique molecular identifiers. TCRdb reanalysed the PCR reads using MiXCR and keeps one entry per CDR3 protein. The sample holds fewer than 500,000 distinct CDR3 sequences, around two fifths seen once. The sample was PBMCs, taken before TCRalphabeta/CD19-depleted stem cell transplant. These receptors were collected from a girl under 10 years old with aplastic anemia, due to receive a stem cell transplant.

This clonotype was counted many times. The rearrangement uses TRBV27 and TRBJ2-1; D is unresolved. Trimming took 6 bases from V and 4 from J, leaving 4 bases between them. This CDR3 has 11 amino acids. Germline CDR1 MNHEY, CDR2 SMNVEV (reference sequence). CDR3 region: CASSLYNEQFF. DNA of the CDR3: TGTGCCAGCAGCCTATACAATGAGCAGTTCTTC.

This clonotype has a handful of counts. V and J are TRBV24-1 and TRBJ2-1; 13 bases map to TRBD2. This CDR3 has 16 residues. Trimming cost V 4 bases and J 8 bases; bases outside gene matches: 7. Looked up from germline, CDR1 is KGHDR and CDR2 is SFDVKD. The CDR3 sequence: CATSDLTSGRGDEQFF. CDR3 in DNA: TGTGCCACCAGTGACCTCACTAGCGGGAGGGGAGATGAGCAGTTCTTC.

The chain uses TRBV5-8 and TRBJ2-7; D is uncertain. V lost 1 base and J 3 bases, leaving 11 bases between the germline ends. The CDR3 spans 14 residues. The germline CDR1 and CDR2 sequences are SGHTS and YDEGEE. The CDR3 DNA is TGTGCCAGCAGCTTGAAAATATTCGACTACGAGCAGTACTTC. It is translated as CASSLKIFDYEQYF.

J is TRBJ2-1 and V is TRBV28; 9 bases align to TRBD2. Germline values: CDR1 MDHEN, CDR2 SYDVKM. The CDR3 runs to 17 residues. V was clipped by 5 bases and J by 2 bases; unmatched bases: 10. The CDR3 DNA reads TGTGCCAGCAGTGCCCAAAGCGGGGGGAGGACCTACAATGAGCAGTTCTTC. Protein: CASSAQSGGRTYNEQFF.

This clonotype was counted many times. The chain uses TRBV12-3 or TRBV12-4 and TRBJ2-4, with D perhaps TRBD1 (6 bases). The V end was cut by 1 base, the J end by 4 bases, with 8 bases between. This CDR3 has 14 amino acids. In DNA form, the CDR3 reads TGTGCCAGCAGTTTAGTTCAGGGGAAAAACATTCAGTACTTC. Translation gives CASSLVQGKNIQYF.

The chain joins TRBV4-2 to TRBJ1-2; 11 bases are shared with TRBD1. J was trimmed by 4 bases and V by 4 bases; bases with no gene match: 2. The CDR3 is 14 amino acids. Looked up from germline, CDR1 is LGHNA and CDR2 is YNFKEQ. CDR3 protein: CASSPGQGVYGYTF. CDR3 nucleotide sequence: TGTGCCAGCAGCCCGGGACAGGGGGTCTATGGCTACACCTTC.

The chain couples TRBV11-2 to TRBJ1-3; the match to TRBD1 covers 7 bases. Germline CDR1 and CDR2: SGHAT and FQNNGV. The trim removed 4 bases at V and 5 bases at J, leaving 8 bases unmatched. The CDR3 extends over 15 amino acids. The CDR3 here is CASSSPGTARNTIYF. CDR3 bases: TGTGCCAGCAGCTCCCCTGGGACAGCAAGAAACACCATATATTTT.

This clonotype was picked up a small number of times. The V and J genes are TRBV20-1 and TRBJ2-1, with TRBD1 matching 11 bases. This CDR3 spans 15 amino acids. The germline gives CDR1 DFQATT, CDR2 SNEGSKA (reference sequence). Trimming at V came to 1 base and at J to 4 bases, leaving 3 bases not matched to a gene. CDR3 nucleotides: TGCAGTGCTAGAGCCGGGACAGGGGGGTACAATGAGCAGTTCTTC. Translated, it gives CSARAGTGGYNEQFF.

The table lists this clonotype with a few counts. V and J are TRBV6-2 or TRBV6-3 and TRBJ2-1; 7 bases match TRBD2. Germline CDR1 reads MNHEY; CDR2 reads SVGEGT. This CDR3 has 15 amino acids. V shed 4 bases, J shed 7 bases, and the junction held 10 bases outside the gene matches. The CDR3 region is CASSSGGLSKNEQFF. In nucleotides, the CDR3 is TGTGCCAGCAGTTCGGGGGGACTTTCTAAGAATGAGCAGTTCTTC.

There are many counts of this clonotype. The rearrangement joins TRBV20-1 to TRBJ2-3, with 8 bases identical to TRBD2. The V gene's germline CDR1 is DFQATT and CDR2 SNEGSKA (reference sequence). Germline trimming cut 3 bases from V and 3 bases from J; bases unmatched to any gene: 8. The CDR3 has 15 amino acids. In nucleotides, the CDR3 is TGCAGTGCTAGGAACGCGGGAGGAGGAACAGATACGCAGTATTTT. Protein sequence: CSARNAGGGTDTQYF.

The gene calls are TRBV7-3 and TRBJ2-1; D is possibly TRBD2 (7 bases). The CDR3 sequence is 15 residues long. V was cut by 5 bases and J by 8 bases, with 19 bases left in between. CDR1 is SGHTA, CDR2 FQGTGA, per germline. The chain's CDR3 is CASSRTGGLGDEQFF. CDR3 DNA: TGTGCCAGCAGCCGAACCGGGGGGCTCGGGGATGAGCAGTTCTTC.

This chain uses TRBV15 with TRBJ1-3, with 9 bases matching TRBD1. There are 17 residues in the CDR3. CDR1 and CDR2 from the germline V gene are LNHNV and YYDKDF (reference sequence). Germline trimming cut 6 bases from V and 5 bases from J; bases unmatched to any gene: 14. CDR3 residues: CATSYPPTGGGRNTIYF. CDR3 nucleotides: TGTGCCACCAGTTACCCCCCCACAGGGGGCGGGAGAAACACCATATATTTT.

This rearrangement joins TRBV20-1 to TRBJ2-3; 7 bases align to TRBD2. Trimming removed 3 bases from V and 4 bases from J; junction bases left unmatched: 10. The length of the CDR3 is 15 residues. Germline V gene data show CDR1 as DFQATT and CDR2 as SNEGSKA (reference sequence). CDR3 amino acids: CSASLGEGPADTQYF. The CDR3 DNA reads as TGCAGTGCTAGTCTGGGGGAGGGCCCCGCAGATACGCAGTATTTT.

This clonotype was detected ten times or more. V and J are TRBV28 and TRBJ1-1; the match to TRBD1 covers 7 bases. The germline CDR1 and CDR2 sequences are MDHEN and SYDVKM. This CDR3 contains 14 residues. The ends lost 5 bases at V and 7 bases at J; junction bases unmatched: 10. The CDR3 sequence: CASSQNSGGGEAFF. The CDR3 DNA reads TGTGCCAGCAGTCAAAATTCAGGGGGGGGTGAAGCTTTCTTT.